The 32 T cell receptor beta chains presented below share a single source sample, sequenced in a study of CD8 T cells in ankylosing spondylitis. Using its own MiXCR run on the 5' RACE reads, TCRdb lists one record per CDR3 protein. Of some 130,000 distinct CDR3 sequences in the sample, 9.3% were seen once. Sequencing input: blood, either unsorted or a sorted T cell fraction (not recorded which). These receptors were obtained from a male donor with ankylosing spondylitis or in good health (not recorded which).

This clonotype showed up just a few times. Here the CDR3 reads CASTGQQLHNEQFF. In nucleotides, the CDR3 is TGTGCCAGCACTGGACAACAGCTGCACAATGAGCAGTTCTTC. The V and J genes are TRBV3-1 and TRBJ2-1, with a tentative D call TRBD1 (5 bases). Germline-derived CDR1 and CDR2 are LGHDT and YNNKEL (reference sequence). The V gene lost 7 bases and the J gene lost 5 bases, with 15 bases spanning the gap. CDR3 length equals 14 residues.

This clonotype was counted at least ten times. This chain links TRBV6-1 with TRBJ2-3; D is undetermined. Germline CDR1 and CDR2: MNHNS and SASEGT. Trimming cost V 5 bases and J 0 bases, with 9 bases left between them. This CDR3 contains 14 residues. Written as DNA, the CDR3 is TGTGCCAGCAGTATAGGCTATAGCACAGATACGCAGTATTTT. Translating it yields CASSIGYSTDTQYF.

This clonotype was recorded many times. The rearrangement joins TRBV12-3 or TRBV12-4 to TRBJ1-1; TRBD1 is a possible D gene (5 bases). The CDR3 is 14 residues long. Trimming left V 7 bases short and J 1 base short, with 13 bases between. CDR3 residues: CASTGQGGNTEAFF. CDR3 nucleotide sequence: TGTGCCAGCACAGGGCAGGGAGGGAACACTGAAGCTTTCTTT.

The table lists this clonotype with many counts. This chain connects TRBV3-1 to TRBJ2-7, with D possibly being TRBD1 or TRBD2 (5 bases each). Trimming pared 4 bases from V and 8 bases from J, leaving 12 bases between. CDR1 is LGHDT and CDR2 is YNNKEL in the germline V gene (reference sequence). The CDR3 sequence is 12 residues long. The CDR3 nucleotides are TGTGCCAGCAGCCTTTGGGACGGGAAGCAGTACTTC. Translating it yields CASSLWDGKQYF.

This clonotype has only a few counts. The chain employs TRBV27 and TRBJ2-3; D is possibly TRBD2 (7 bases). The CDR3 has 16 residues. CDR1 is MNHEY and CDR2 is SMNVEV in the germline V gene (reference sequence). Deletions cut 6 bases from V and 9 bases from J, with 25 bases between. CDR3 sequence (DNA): TGTGCCAGCAGCAAACTCGGGGCTAGCGGCGGGGGCACGCAGTATTTT. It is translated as CASSKLGASGGGTQYF.

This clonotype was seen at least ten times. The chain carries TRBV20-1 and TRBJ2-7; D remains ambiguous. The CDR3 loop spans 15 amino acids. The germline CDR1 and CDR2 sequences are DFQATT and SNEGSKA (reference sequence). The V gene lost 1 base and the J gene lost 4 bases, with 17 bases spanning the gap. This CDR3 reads CSARVVGRSSYEQYF. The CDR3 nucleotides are TGCAGTGCTAGAGTGGTTGGAAGGAGTTCGTACGAGCAGTACTTC.

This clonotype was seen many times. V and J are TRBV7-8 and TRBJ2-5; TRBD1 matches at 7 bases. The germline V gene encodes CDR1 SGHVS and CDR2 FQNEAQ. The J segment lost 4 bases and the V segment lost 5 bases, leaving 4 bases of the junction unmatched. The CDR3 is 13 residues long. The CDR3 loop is CASSRDRSETQYF. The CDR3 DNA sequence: TGTGCCAGCAGCAGGGACAGATCAGAGACCCAGTACTTC.

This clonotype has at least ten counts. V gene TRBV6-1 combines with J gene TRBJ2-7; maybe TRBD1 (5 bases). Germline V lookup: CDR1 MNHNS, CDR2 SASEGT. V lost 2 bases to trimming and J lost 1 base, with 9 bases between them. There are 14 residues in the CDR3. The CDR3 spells CASSERWTSYEQYF. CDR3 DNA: TGTGCCAGCAGTGAACGTTGGACATCCTACGAGCAGTACTTC.

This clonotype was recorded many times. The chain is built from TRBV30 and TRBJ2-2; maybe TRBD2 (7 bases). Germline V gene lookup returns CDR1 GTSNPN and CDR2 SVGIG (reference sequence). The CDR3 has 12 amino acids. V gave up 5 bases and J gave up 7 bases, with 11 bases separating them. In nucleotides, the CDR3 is TGTGCCTGGGGGAGGGGGATCGGGGAGCTGTTTTTT. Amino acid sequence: CAWGRGIGELFF.

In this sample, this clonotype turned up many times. CDR3 sequence (DNA): TGCGCCAGCAGCTTGGCCTCGGGAGGAGGCAATGAGCAGTTCTTC. Protein sequence: CASSLASGGGNEQFF. This sequence joins TRBV5-1 and TRBJ2-1, with TRBD2 matching over 7 bases. CDR1 and CDR2 (germline): SGHRS, YFSETQ. V lost 0 bases to trimming and J lost 6 bases; unmatched junction nucleotides: 6. The length of the CDR3 is 15 residues.

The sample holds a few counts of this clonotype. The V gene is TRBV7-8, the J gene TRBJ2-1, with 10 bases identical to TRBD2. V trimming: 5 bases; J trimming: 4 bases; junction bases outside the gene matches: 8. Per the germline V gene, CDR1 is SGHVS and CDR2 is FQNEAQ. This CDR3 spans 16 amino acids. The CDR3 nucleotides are TGTGCCAGCAGCATTAGCGGGAGGAACCCATACAATGAGCAGTTCTTC. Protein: CASSISGRNPYNEQFF. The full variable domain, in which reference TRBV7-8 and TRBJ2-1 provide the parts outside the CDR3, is GAGVSQSPRYKVAKRGQDVALRCDPISGHVSLFWYQQALGQGPEFLTYFQNEAQLDKSGLPSDRFFAERPEGSVSTLKIQRTQQEDSAVYLCASSISGRNPYNEQFFGPGTRLTVL.

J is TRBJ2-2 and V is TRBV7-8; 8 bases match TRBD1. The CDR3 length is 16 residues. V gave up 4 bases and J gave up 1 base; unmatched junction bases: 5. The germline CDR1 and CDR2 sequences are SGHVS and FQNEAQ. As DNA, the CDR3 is TGTGCCAGCAGCTCAACCGGGACAGGGAACACCGGGGAGCTGTTTTTT. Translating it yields CASSSTGTGNTGELFF.

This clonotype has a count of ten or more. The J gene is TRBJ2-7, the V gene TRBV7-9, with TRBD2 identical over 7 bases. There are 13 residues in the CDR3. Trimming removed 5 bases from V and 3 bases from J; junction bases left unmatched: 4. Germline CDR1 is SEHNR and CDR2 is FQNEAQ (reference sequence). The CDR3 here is CASSRSGIYEQYF. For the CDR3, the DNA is TGTGCCAGCAGCCGAAGCGGGATCTACGAGCAGTACTTC.

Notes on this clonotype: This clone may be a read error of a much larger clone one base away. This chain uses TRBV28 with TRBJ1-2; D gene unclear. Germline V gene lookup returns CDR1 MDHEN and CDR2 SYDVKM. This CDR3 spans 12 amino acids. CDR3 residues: CASGLADYGYTF. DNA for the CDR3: TGTGCCAGCGGTTTGGCAGACTATGGCTACACCTTC.

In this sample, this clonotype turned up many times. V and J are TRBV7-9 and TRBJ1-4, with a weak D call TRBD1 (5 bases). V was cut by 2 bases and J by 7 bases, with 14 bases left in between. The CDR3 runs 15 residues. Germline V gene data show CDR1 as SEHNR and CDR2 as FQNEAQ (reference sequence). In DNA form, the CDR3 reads TGTGCCAGCAGCTTATCGTCAGGGCTTGGTGAAAAACTGTTTTTT. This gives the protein CASSLSSGLGEKLFF.

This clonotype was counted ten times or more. CDR3 protein: CASSTTGTGANVLTF. The CDR3 DNA sequence: TGTGCCAGCAGTACCACAGGTACGGGGGCCAACGTCCTGACTTTC. The gene calls are TRBV11-2 and TRBJ2-6; tentative D call: TRBD1 (5 bases). V dropped 6 bases and J dropped 4 bases, with 13 bases sitting between them. The germline V gene encodes CDR1 SGHAT and CDR2 FQNNGV. The CDR3 length is 15 residues.

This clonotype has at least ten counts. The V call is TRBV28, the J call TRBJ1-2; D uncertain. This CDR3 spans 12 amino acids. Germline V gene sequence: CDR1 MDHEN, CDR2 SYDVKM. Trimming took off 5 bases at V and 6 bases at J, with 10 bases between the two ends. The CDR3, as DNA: TGTGCCAGCAGTCTCCAAATGGATGGCTACACCTTC. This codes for CASSLQMDGYTF.

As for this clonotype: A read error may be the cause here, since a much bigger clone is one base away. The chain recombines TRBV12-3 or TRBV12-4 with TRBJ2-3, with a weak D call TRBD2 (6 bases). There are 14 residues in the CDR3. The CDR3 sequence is CASSPRRRADPQYF. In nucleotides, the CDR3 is TGTGCCAGCAGTCCTCGGCGGAGGGCAGATCCGCAGTATTTT.

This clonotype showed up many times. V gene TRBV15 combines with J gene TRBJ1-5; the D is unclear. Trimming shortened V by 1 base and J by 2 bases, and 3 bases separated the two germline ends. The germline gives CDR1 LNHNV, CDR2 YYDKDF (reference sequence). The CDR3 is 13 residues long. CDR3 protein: CATSRGGNQPQHF. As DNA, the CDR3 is TGTGCCACCAGCAGAGGGGGCAATCAGCCCCAGCATTTT.

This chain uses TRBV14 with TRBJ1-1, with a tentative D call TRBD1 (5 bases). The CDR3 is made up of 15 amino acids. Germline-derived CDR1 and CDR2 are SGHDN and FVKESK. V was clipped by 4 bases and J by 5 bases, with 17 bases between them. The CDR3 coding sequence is TGTGCCAGCAGCCTCTCCACGGGGGGGGTGACTGAAGCTTTCTTT. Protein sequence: CASSLSTGGVTEAFF.

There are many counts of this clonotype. CDR3 in DNA: TGTGCCATCAGTGAAGAAGCAGATACGCAGTATTTT. Residues: CAISEEADTQYF. The chain joins TRBV10-3 to TRBJ2-3; D unresolved. The V and J ends lost 3 bases and 4 bases respectively, with 5 bases between them. Germline CDR1 reads ENHRY; CDR2 reads SYGVKD. There are 12 residues in the CDR3.

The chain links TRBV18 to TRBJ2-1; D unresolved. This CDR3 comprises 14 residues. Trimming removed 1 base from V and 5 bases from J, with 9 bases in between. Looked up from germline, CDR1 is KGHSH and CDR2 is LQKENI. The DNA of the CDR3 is TGTGCCAGCTCACCACAGGTTGGTCACAATGAGCAGTTCTTC. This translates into CASSPQVGHNEQFF.

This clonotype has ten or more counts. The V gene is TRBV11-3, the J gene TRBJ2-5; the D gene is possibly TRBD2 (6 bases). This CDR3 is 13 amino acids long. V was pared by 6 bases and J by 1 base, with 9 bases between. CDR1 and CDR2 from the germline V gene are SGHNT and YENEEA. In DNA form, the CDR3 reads TGTGCCAGCAGTCCAGCGGGCCAAGAGACCCAGTACTTC. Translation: CASSPAGQETQYF.

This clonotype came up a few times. The CDR3 region is CATVGVPTYEQYF. DNA for the CDR3: TGTGCCACCGTGGGGGTCCCTACCTACGAGCAGTACTTC. The V call is TRBV24-1, the J call TRBJ2-7, with D perhaps TRBD1 or TRBD2 (5 bases each). Trimming pared 9 bases from V and 2 bases from J, leaving 13 bases between. Looked up from germline, CDR1 is KGHDR and CDR2 is SFDVKD. The CDR3 length is 13 residues.

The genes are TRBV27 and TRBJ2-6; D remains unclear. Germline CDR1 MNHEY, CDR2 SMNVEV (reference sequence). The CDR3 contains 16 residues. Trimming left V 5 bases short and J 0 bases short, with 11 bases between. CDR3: CASSPAVSSGANVLTF. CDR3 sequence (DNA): TGTGCCAGCAGTCCCGCAGTGAGCTCTGGGGCCAACGTCCTGACTTTC.

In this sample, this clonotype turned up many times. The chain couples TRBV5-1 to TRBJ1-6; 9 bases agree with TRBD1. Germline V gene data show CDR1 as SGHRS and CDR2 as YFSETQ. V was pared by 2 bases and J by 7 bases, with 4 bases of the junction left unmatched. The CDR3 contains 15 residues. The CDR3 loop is CASSLTGTGNSPLHF. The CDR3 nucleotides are TGCGCCAGCAGCTTAACCGGGACAGGGAATTCACCCCTCCACTTT.

The CDR3 protein is CASSLNRGITYNEQFF. Here the CDR3 DNA reads TGTGCCAGCAGCTTAAATCGGGGGATTACTTACAATGAGCAGTTCTTC. The rearrangement joins TRBV7-9 to TRBJ2-1; D might be TRBD2 (6 bases). V was trimmed by 2 bases and J by 4 bases, leaving 15 bases between them. Germline V gives CDR1 SEHNR, CDR2 FQNEAQ (reference sequence). This CDR3 comprises 16 residues.

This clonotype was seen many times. The CDR3 DNA follows: TGTGCCAGCAGCCGAAAAACGTCCGGGACTAGCGGCTACAATGAGCAGTTCTTC. Translating it yields CASSRKTSGTSGYNEQFF. This sequence joins TRBV11-2 and TRBJ2-1, with 11 bases that match TRBD2. This CDR3 contains 18 residues. CDR1 is SGHAT, CDR2 FQNNGV, per germline. V trimming: 5 bases; J trimming: 3 bases; junction bases outside the gene matches: 12.

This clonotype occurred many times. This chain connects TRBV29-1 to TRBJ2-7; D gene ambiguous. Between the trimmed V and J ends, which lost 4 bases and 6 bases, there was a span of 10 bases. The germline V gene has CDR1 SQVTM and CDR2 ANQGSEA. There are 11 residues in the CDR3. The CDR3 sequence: CSVARGGEQYF. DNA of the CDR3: TGCAGCGTTGCTCGAGGCGGCGAGCAGTACTTC.

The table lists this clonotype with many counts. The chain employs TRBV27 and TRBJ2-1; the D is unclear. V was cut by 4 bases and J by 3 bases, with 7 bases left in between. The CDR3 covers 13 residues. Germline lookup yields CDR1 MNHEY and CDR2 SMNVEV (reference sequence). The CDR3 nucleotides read TGTGCCAGCAGTTCCGGGTACTACAATGAGCAGTTCTTC. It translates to CASSSGYYNEQFF.

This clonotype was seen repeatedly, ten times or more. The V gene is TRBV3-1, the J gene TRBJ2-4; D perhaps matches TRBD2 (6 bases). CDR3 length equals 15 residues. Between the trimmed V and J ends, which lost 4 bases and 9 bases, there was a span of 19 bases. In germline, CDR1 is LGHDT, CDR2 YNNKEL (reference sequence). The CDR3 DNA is TGTGCCAGCAGCCCGCCCGCGGGAACCCTGGCCATTCAGTACTTC. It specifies CASSPPAGTLAIQYF. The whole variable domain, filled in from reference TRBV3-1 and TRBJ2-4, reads DTAVSQTPKYLVTQMGNDKSIKCEQNLGHDTMYWYKQDSKKFLKIMFSYNNKELIINETVPNRFSPKSPDKAHLNLHINSLELGDSAVYFCASSPPAGTLAIQYFGAGTRLSVL.

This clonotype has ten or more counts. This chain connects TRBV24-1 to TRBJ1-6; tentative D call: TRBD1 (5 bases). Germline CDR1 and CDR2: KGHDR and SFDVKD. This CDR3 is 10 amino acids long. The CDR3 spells CETRDSPLHF. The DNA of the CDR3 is TGTGAAACCAGGGATTCACCCCTCCACTTT.